What follows describes a single T cell receptor (beta chain). This clonotype was counted once. Its antigen target is currently unknown. Qualities for individual bases were not recorded, and no much larger clone is one base off. A lone read gives weak evidence. The CDR3 sequence holds 12 residues, the cysteine and phenylalanine included. Here the CDR3 DNA is all that survives: 36 bases in frame from base 1. Per the germline V gene, ENHRY is the CDR1 and SYGVKD is the CDR2. V lost 2 bases and J lost 8 bases; the stretch between them is 6 bases long. The sample comes from a study of vaccination and CD4 T cells after COVID-19 (dated by TCRdb to about 2022). About the study as a whole: Convalescent patients had a positive SARS-CoV-2 result on nasal swab PCR, and of these patients, under ten had mild disease and one had severe disease. A few convalescent patients gave samples both early after vaccination (day 14) and late after vaccination (days 161 to 241). Post-vaccine blood samples were collected a median of approximately eleven weeks after the second vaccine dose, ranging from roughly 13 to 250 days. Six males and four females were included in the convalescent cohort, with two Hispanic individuals, seven Caucasians, two Asians and one multiracial person represented. Post-COVID blood samples from convalescent patients were collected a median of roughly 100 days after diagnosis, with a range of about 35 to 161 days. Two doses of either the Pfizer-BioNTech BNT162b2 vaccine (n=8) or the Moderna mRNA-1273 vaccine (n=2) were administered to participants. In under twelve COVID-19 convalescent patients and a few infection-naive healthy vaccine recipients, researchers compared the spike-specific CD4+ TCR repertoire from before mRNA vaccination with the repertoire from after. General study outcomes and caveats: In convalescent patients, a median 86.3% of post-vaccine SARS-CoV-2-reactive clones were detected only after vaccination, and vaccine-specific priming was suggested by this finding. Relatively few convalescent patients were included in the study, and early timepoints after natural infection were not analyzed. The median count of SARS-CoV-2-reactive clonotypes went up from around 21 after infection to around 38 after vaccination, although the change was not significant. Of the vaccine-specific clones in convalescent patients, 304 of 307, or nearly all, reacted only to SARS-CoV-2 spike and did not cross-react with common cold coronaviruses.

The sample's time point, from its label and the paper: late sampling 161 to 241 days after vaccination in three convalescent patients. Positive SARS-CoV-2 PCR tests in the convalescent patients dated from March to December 2020, before Alpha, Beta and Delta variants emerged in the United States. PBMCs were separated from whole blood using Ficoll-Paque Plus gradient centrifugation and then either used fresh or cryopreserved at -140C. The library was produced with PCR. Sequencing relied on an Illumina iSeq 100. Processing in the source paper ran as follows. Non-productive sequences were filtered out, and CDR3s that did not start with C, did not end with F or W, or were shorter than 7 amino acids were discarded. Similarity between CDR3 sequences was evaluated in R version 3.6.1 using Levenshtein distances (stringdist) and unrooted phylogenetic trees (ape). TCRdb reanalyzed the raw reads on its own, using fastp at Q25 for trimming and MiXCR for clone calling, and kept in-frame beta chains. Each entry is one CDR3 protein sequence, shown with its most common DNA and genes. TCRdb, not the original authors, processed these V and J calls. Within this sample are 25,000 to 35,000 distinct CDR3 sequences, with almost 50% of them counted one time only. The ten largest clones represent about 5.3% of the sample.

This receptor was identified in a human donor who had recovered from COVID-19. Specimen: CD4+ T cells from blood, collected about 7 months after SARS-CoV-2 vaccination. Recombination connected TRBV10-3 to TRBJ2-2, and perhaps TRBD1 as D gene, on 5 matching bases. In nucleotides, the sequence is TGTGCCATCAGTGAGAGACAGGGGGAGCTGTTTTTT. This sequence encodes CAISERQGELFF.